A selection of T cell receptor beta chains follows, all from one sample in a study of control samples from healthy donors and cancer patients. The method was immunoSEQ multiplex PCR; TCRdb's version includes in-frame clones alone and lacks a portion of them. The sample has some 120,000 clones, about nine tenths seen once. Sequencing was performed on blood. These receptors all stem from a man aged 35-49 years in good health. Both conserved end residues are part of each CDR3. D genes are given only for firm matches.

V gene: TRBV7-9
J gene: TRBJ1-5
D gene: TRBD1
CDR3 DNA: TGTGCCAGCAGCTTAGGGACCGGGACAGGGAATCAGCCCCAGCATTTT
CDR3 protein: CASSLGTGTGNQPQHF

V gene: TRBV5-1
J gene: TRBJ1-2
D gene: TRBD1
CDR3 DNA: TGCGCCAGCAGCTGGGGGGACAGGGCGACTAACTATGGCTACACCTTC
CDR3 protein: CASSWGDRATNYGYTF

V gene: TRBV7-2
J gene: TRBJ1-5
D gene: NA
CDR3 DNA: TGTGCCAGCACCGATAGCAATCAGCCCCAGCATTTT
CDR3 protein: CASTDSNQPQHF

V gene: TRBV6-2/TRBV6-3
J gene: TRBJ2-7
D gene: NA
CDR3 DNA: TGTGCCAGCAGTTCCTACGGGACCAGAAATTACGAGCAGTACTTC
CDR3 protein: CASSSYGTRNYEQYF

V gene: TRBV24-1
J gene: TRBJ1-2
D gene: NA
CDR3 DNA: TGTGCCACCAGTCAGGAGCCTAACTATGGCTACACCTTC
CDR3 protein: CATSQEPNYGYTF

V gene: TRBV5-1
J gene: TRBJ2-5
D gene: NA
CDR3 DNA: TGCGCCAGCAGCTTGGTAGGCCAAGAGACCCAGTACTTC
CDR3 protein: CASSLVGQETQYF

V gene: TRBV4-3
J gene: TRBJ2-1
D gene: NA
CDR3 DNA: TGCGCCAGCAGCCAAGACGGGGGATATGAGCAGTTCTTC
CDR3 protein: CASSQDGGYEQFF

V gene: TRBV7-9
J gene: TRBJ1-2
D gene: NA
CDR3 DNA: TGTGCCAGCAGCCCGGACAGCTATGGCTACACCTTC
CDR3 protein: CASSPDSYGYTF

V gene: TRBV6-2/TRBV6-3
J gene: TRBJ2-2
D gene: TRBD1
CDR3 DNA: TGTGCCAGCAGTTTACAGGGGAAGAGCACCGGGGAGCTGTTTTTT
CDR3 protein: CASSLQGKSTGELFF

V gene: TRBV7-2
J gene: TRBJ2-2
D gene: TRBD1
CDR3 DNA: TGTGCCAGCAGATTCGACAGGGGAAGGACCGGGGAGCTGTTTTTT
CDR3 protein: CASRFDRGRTGELFF